This TCR beta chain derives from a study of blood T cells in healthy people across ages. This clonotype has more than one count but fewer than ten. A second PCR of 7 to 11 cycles used a sample-barcoded 5' primer and a J-beta primer mix. TCRdb called the 5' RACE reads again in MiXCR, with one record for every CDR3 protein. The sample holds hundreds of thousands of distinct CDR3 sequences; about 20% are singletons and the top ten take about 20%. Sample: blood. The receptor was isolated from a man between 65 and 80 years old in good health.

This chain's CDR3 is CASSQEGRNYGYTF. The CDR3 nucleotides read TGCGCCAGCAGCCAAGAGGGCCGTAACTATGGCTACACCTTC. J is TRBJ1-2 and V is TRBV4-3; D gene uncertain. Germline V CDR1 and CDR2: LGHNA, YSLEER. V dropped 0 bases and J dropped 1 base, with 6 bases sitting between them. The CDR3 has 14 residues.